This TCR beta chain was identified in a study of blood T cell repertoires in COVID-19. On the study more broadly: Acute and convalescent COVID-19 specimens originated in the United States, Italy and Spain. Sample material is recorded as cDNA or gDNA derived from T cells, B-cell-depleted T cells, or PBMCs.

Per germline, CDR1 MDHEN and CDR2 SYDVKM. Deletions cut 3 bases from V and 3 bases from J, with 7 bases between. The CDR3 extends over 13 amino acids. The authors' processing: The authors estimated nucleated cell counts from reference gene primer amplification. Sequenced by immunoSEQ multiplex PCR; TCRdb stores in-frame clones only, minus some. That table is the source of V, J and clone size, and D and trimming were worked out from the DNA. The table has 310,000 or so clones, approximately 86% seen once. This receptor was obtained from a man aged 65-85 years with acute or convalescent COVID-19. Sequences were obtained from peripheral blood. The rearrangement joins TRBV28 to TRBJ2-3, with D unclear. The CDR3 loop is CASSFQVTDTQYF. CDR3 nucleotide sequence: TGTGCCAGCAGTTTTCAGGTAACAGATACGCAGTATTTT.